This TCR beta chain was captured in a study of blood T cell repertoires in COVID-19. V was clipped by 6 bases and J by 9 bases; unmatched bases: 10. There are 15 residues in the CDR3. Looked up from germline, CDR1 is MDHEN and CDR2 is SYDVKM. The protocol was immunoSEQ multiplex PCR, while the TCRdb copy is restricted to in-frame clones and leaves out a portion. The table includes around 200,000 clones, 80% to 85% detected once. This sequence was found in a woman aged 70 to 79 with COVID-19, enrolled during active disease. What was sequenced was peripheral blood. J is TRBJ1-6 and V is TRBV28; 8 bases are shared with TRBD1. This CDR3 reads CASRPEGRGLSPLHF. CDR3 coding DNA: TGTGCCAGCAGGCCGGAGGGCAGGGGGCTTTCACCCCTCCACTTT.